These 6 T cell receptor beta chains were sequenced from one sample in a study of early T cells in non-severe SARS-CoV-2 infection. TCRdb reprocessed the 5' RACE reads with MiXCR, giving one entry per CDR3 protein. The data show about 100,000 distinct CDR3 sequences, about 12% seen once. The source material was whole blood. These receptors were taken from an adult who was a healthcare worker with PCR-confirmed SARS-CoV-2 infection or an uninfected control (not recorded which).

In the case of this clonotype: A junction end diverges from the germline sequence, so it may reflect a read error. The chain carries TRBV19 and TRBJ2-3; TRBD1 agrees at 9 bases. The CDR3 sequence is 14 residues long. CDR1 LNHDA and CDR2 SQIVND come from the germline V gene (reference sequence). Here the CDR3 reads CASRTGGHTDTRYF. In nucleotides, the CDR3 is TGTGCCAGTAGGACAGGGGGACACACAGATACGCGGTATTTT.

In this sample, this clonotype turned up many times. The chain has TRBV24-1 and TRBJ1-1, with 7 bases fitting TRBD1. The ends lost 4 bases at V and 7 bases at J; junction bases unmatched: 5. The CDR3 sequence is 13 residues long. Germline lookup yields CDR1 KGHDR and CDR2 SFDVKD. This CDR3 is CATSDNTGVEAFF. CDR3 sequence (DNA): TGTGCCACCAGTGACAATACAGGGGTTGAAGCTTTCTTT.

This clonotype came up a few times. The chain is built from TRBV5-1 and TRBJ1-5; no clear D. In germline, CDR1 is SGHRS, CDR2 YFSETQ. The V end was cut by 4 bases, the J end by 6 bases, with 11 bases between. CDR3 size: 13 residues. For the CDR3, the DNA is TGCGCCAGCAGCCCCGGTTGGGGTCAGCCCCAGCATTTT. It encodes CASSPGWGQPQHF. The variable domain in full, completed from reference TRBV5-1 and TRBJ1-5, reads KAGVTQTPRYLIKTRGQQVTLSCSPISGHRSVSWYQQTPGQGLQFLFEYFSETQRNKGNFPGRFSGRQFSNSRSEMNVSTLELGDSALYLCASSPGWGQPQHFGDGTRLSIL.

There are many counts of this clonotype. V is TRBV6-5 and J is TRBJ2-7; a possible D gene is TRBD1 (5 bases). The CDR3 consists of 17 residues. Trimming took off 0 bases at V and 2 bases at J, with 17 bases between the two ends. Germline V gene lookup returns CDR1 MNHEY and CDR2 SVGAGI. CDR3 sequence: CASSYSNPDSWPYEQYF. The DNA for the CDR3 is TGTGCCAGCAGTTACTCGAACCCCGACAGTTGGCCCTACGAGCAGTACTTC.

This clonotype was seen a handful of times. The rearrangement links TRBV5-4 to TRBJ2-3; D may be TRBD2 (6 bases). Trimming removed 3 bases from V and 0 bases from J, with 11 bases in between. Germline V gives CDR1 SGHNT, CDR2 YYREEE (reference sequence). This CDR3 has 15 amino acids. CDR3 coding DNA: TGTGCCAGCAGCTGGTCGGGACTCAGCACAGATACGCAGTATTTT. It translates to CASSWSGLSTDTQYF.

In its sample, this clonotype was seen many times. The gene calls are TRBV7-9 and TRBJ2-7; no reliable D call. Per germline, CDR1 SEHNR and CDR2 FQNEAQ (reference sequence). Trimming removed 1 base at V and 6 bases at J, with 7 bases between. The CDR3 covers 12 residues. The DNA of the CDR3 is TGTGCCAGCAGCTTAGGTTCGGGCGAGCAGTACTTC. Translation: CASSLGSGEQYF.